This T cell receptor (beta chain) was captured by sequencing in a study of cytomegalovirus exposure and HLA in healthy donors. Across the study: The roughly 130 validation repertoires used the same platform as the approximately 670 first-cohort repertoires (as reported by a later analysis). Overall study results and limits: The authors enumerated some 170 TCR beta chains as linked to cytomegalovirus.

On this clone itself: Its target is not known.

TCRdb's copy holds only in-frame clones and misses some; the assay was immunoSEQ multiplex PCR. Of some 70,000 clones in the sample, around 89% are singletons; the top ten hold around 1.8%. The CDR3 spans 16 residues. J gave up 2 bases and V 6 bases, and 10 bases lay outside the gene matches. Per germline, CDR1 SEHNR and CDR2 FQNEAQ (reference sequence). The TCR comes from a woman aged 18-29 years in good health and CMV-seronegative. The rearrangement uses TRBV7-9 and TRBJ1-2; 9 bases agree with TRBD1. The source material was PBMCs. The chain's CDR3 is CASRLVPDRGNYGYTF. The CDR3, as DNA: TGTGCCAGCAGGCTGGTCCCGGACAGGGGAAACTATGGCTACACCTTC.